The next 2 T cell receptor beta chains were all read from a single sample in a study of cytomegalovirus exposure and HLA in healthy donors. A multiplex PCR was run with 60 Vbeta primers and 13 Jbeta primers. The data were produced by immunoSEQ multiplex PCR, yet TCRdb's version contains in-frame clones alone and is incomplete. The sample has about 160,000 clones, about 85% seen once. The sequenced material came from PBMCs. These receptors were collected from a man between 18 and 29 years old in good health and CMV-seropositive.

As to this clone: This sample also contains other DNA sequences that code for the same CDR3. The chain links TRBV4-3 to TRBJ1-1, with a weak D call TRBD1 (5 bases). The CDR3 spans 13 residues. Germline V gives CDR1 LGHNA, CDR2 YSLEER. Trimming stripped 2 bases from V and 1 base from J, with 5 bases between. The CDR3 coding sequence is TGCGCCAGCAGCCAAACAGGGAACACTGAAGCTTTCTTT. Its protein product is CASSQTGNTEAFF.

The V and J genes are TRBV29-1 and TRBJ2-7, with 9 bases aligning to TRBD1. Looked up from germline, CDR1 is SQVTM and CDR2 is ANQGSEA. The CDR3 has 14 amino acids. The V and J ends lost 7 bases and 1 base, in that order; junction bases with no gene match: 8. Here the CDR3 reads CSARQGERSYEQYF. CDR3 sequence (DNA): TGCAGCGCACGACAGGGGGAACGGTCCTACGAGCAGTACTTC.